These 28 T cell receptor beta chains were all obtained from the same sample, sequenced in a study of Graves' ophthalmopathy and Graves' hyperthyroidism (dated by TCRdb to 2016 to 2019). The run used an Illumina HiSeq 2000. TCR beta CDR3 regions were amplified from RNA transcripts for repertoire sequencing. A first-round RT-PCR used HTBI primers with the Qiagen OneStep RT-PCR kit, followed by a second-round multiplex PCR, size selection and purification. TCRdb took the public reads, trimmed them with fastp at Q25, ran MiXCR for clone calling and kept in-frame beta chains. A single entry per CDR3 protein holds the most common genes and DNA from its merged rows. The sample table lists hundreds of thousands of distinct CDR3 sequences, around a fifth of them with a count of one. 2.5% to 3.5% of the sample belongs to the ten largest clones. Specimen: peripheral blood. The receptor source for this set is a young woman with stable Graves' hyperthyroidism. Donor details come from another sample of the same person, matched by shared clones.

This clonotype appeared a few times. J is TRBJ1-2 and V is TRBV2; no reliable D call. Germline V gene data show CDR1 as SNHLY and CDR2 as FYNNEI. Trimming stripped 4 bases from V and 4 bases from J, with 16 bases between. The CDR3 is made up of 15 amino acids. The CDR3 spells CASSVVSRLSYGYTF. The CDR3 DNA is TGTGCCAGCAGTGTCGTCAGTCGGCTCTCCTATGGCTACACCTTC.

This clonotype was recorded many times. The chain joins TRBV11-1 to TRBJ2-7; 9 nucleotides align to TRBD1. The CDR3 spans 16 residues. V dropped 0 bases and J dropped 2; count of bases not matched to a gene: 5. The V gene's germline CDR1 is SGHAT and CDR2 FQDESV (reference sequence). CDR3 in amino acids: CASSLAGQGSAYEQYF. CDR3 in DNA: TGTGCCAGCAGCTTAGCGGGACAGGGTTCCGCCTACGAGCAGTACTTC.

This clonotype was counted many times. The CDR3 is CASSFTGGPQHF. As DNA, the CDR3 is TGTGCCAGCAGTTTCACAGGTGGACCCCAGCATTTT. The chain uses TRBV27 and TRBJ1-5, with a weak D call TRBD1 (5 bases). The CDR3 runs to 12 residues. V was clipped by 3 bases and J by 10 bases, with 10 bases between them. The V gene's germline CDR1 is MNHEY and CDR2 SMNVEV (reference sequence).

J is TRBJ2-1 and V is TRBV5-1; D is perhaps TRBD1 (5 bases). This CDR3 spans 13 amino acids. Trimming shortened V by 0 bases and J by 12 bases, and 13 bases separated the two germline ends. Germline assignment: CDR1 SGHRS and CDR2 YFSETQ. CDR3 coding DNA: TGCGCCAGCAGCTTGGTGCAGGGTTATTGGCAGTTCTTC. This translates into CASSLVQGYWQFF.

This CDR3 reads CASSAWGNGYGYTF. CDR3 in DNA: TGCGCCAGCAGCGCGTGGGGGAACGGCTATGGCTACACCTTC. V gene TRBV5-1 combines with J gene TRBJ1-2; D is perhaps TRBD1 (5 bases). CDR1 is SGHRS, CDR2 YFSETQ, per germline. Deletions cut 4 bases from V and 4 bases from J, with 14 bases between. The CDR3 consists of 14 residues.

This clonotype has at least ten counts. The chain is built from TRBV12-3 or TRBV12-4 and TRBJ1-2, with D hard to call. This CDR3 has 14 amino acids. V was clipped by 4 bases and J by 2 bases, with 11 bases between them. CDR3 DNA sequence: TGTGCCAGCAGTTATAGGAATTTAAACTATGGCTACACCTTC. Its protein product is CASSYRNLNYGYTF.

This clonotype was detected ten times or more. The CDR3 DNA sequence: TGTGCCTCCGGACGAACCGGGGAGCTGTTTTTT. Amino acids: CASGRTGELFF. The chain combines TRBV30 with TRBJ2-2; D not resolved. The CDR3 has 11 residues. Trimming stripped 7 bases from V and 5 bases from J, with 8 bases between. Germline CDR1 reads GTSNPN; CDR2 reads SVGIG (reference sequence).

This clonotype has at least ten counts. V usage is TRBV12-3 or TRBV12-4 and J usage is TRBJ1-1; 7 nucleotides match TRBD1. V dropped 2 bases and J dropped 3; count of bases not matched to a gene: 9. This CDR3 contains 16 residues. CDR3 in DNA: TGTGCCAGCAGTTTACTTTCAGGGGGGGAGTACACTGAAGCTTTCTTT. It codes for CASSLLSGGEYTEAFF.

The rearrangement joins TRBV2 to TRBJ2-7; tentative D call: TRBD1 (6 bases). CDR3 length: 13 amino acids. Germline CDR1 reads SNHLY; CDR2 reads FYNNEI. V was shortened by 7 bases and J by 2 bases, with 12 bases between the two germline ends. CDR3 nucleotides: TGTGCCAGCAACCGGGACATTGCCTACGAGCAGTACTTC. It encodes CASNRDIAYEQYF.

This clonotype was seen repeatedly, ten times or more. The junction differs from germline at one of its ends, possibly a read error. Here the CDR3 reads CASSTSLNTFQETQYF. DNA of the CDR3: TGTGCTAGCAGCACGAGCCTAAATACCTTCCAAGAGACCCAGTACTTC. The rearrangement joins TRBV7-7 to TRBJ2-5; D gene unclear. The germline V gene encodes CDR1 SSHAT and CDR2 FNYEAQ (reference sequence). This CDR3 has 16 amino acids.

This clonotype was recorded many times. This chain links TRBV25-1 with TRBJ2-2; TRBD1 agrees at 9 bases. The CDR3 is 15 residues long. In germline, CDR1 is MGHDK, CDR2 SYGVNS. V lost 3 bases, J lost 5 bases, and 4 bases stayed unmatched. The chain's CDR3 is CASSEPGQGTGELFF. CDR3 nucleotide sequence: TGTGCCAGCAGTGAGCCGGGACAGGGAACCGGGGAGCTGTTTTTT.

This rearrangement joins TRBV9 to TRBJ2-5; D may be TRBD2 (6 bases). The CDR3 covers 16 residues. Trimming took off 0 bases at V and 13 bases at J, with 25 bases between the two ends. Germline CDR1 is SGDLS and CDR2 is YYNGEE. Here the CDR3 reads CASSVESGRPGYGLYF. For the CDR3, the DNA is TGTGCCAGCAGCGTAGAGTCCGGGAGACCTGGGTATGGACTGTACTTC.

This clonotype was observed at least ten times. V gene TRBV6-2 or TRBV6-3 combines with J gene TRBJ1-2; D is perhaps TRBD1 (5 bases). There are 15 residues in the CDR3. Germline CDR1 is MNHEY and CDR2 is SVGEGT. With 2 bases removed from V and 2 bases from J, the gap between germline ends came to 12 bases. CDR3 residues: CASSYVNPGNYGYTF. The CDR3 nucleotides are TGTGCCAGCAGTTACGTGAATCCAGGGAACTATGGCTACACCTTC.

This clonotype has at least ten counts. The CDR3 sequence is CSATLYAAGVGETQYF. CDR3 bases: TGCAGCGCCACTCTGTACGCGGCAGGGGTGGGAGAGACCCAGTACTTC. This rearrangement joins TRBV29-1 to TRBJ2-5; D possibly corresponds to TRBD1 (6 bases). Germline V gives CDR1 SQVTM, CDR2 ANQGSEA. CDR3 length: 16 residues. V lost 7 bases to trimming and J lost 4 bases, with 25 bases between them.

In its sample, this clonotype was seen a few times. This chain joins TRBV2 and TRBJ2-5; D perhaps matches TRBD1 (5 bases). The CDR3 has 15 amino acids. Between the trimmed V and J ends, which lost 6 bases and 2 bases, there was a span of 16 bases. The germline CDR1 and CDR2 sequences are SNHLY and FYNNEI. CDR3 nucleotide sequence: TGTGCCAGCAGCCCCAGGGTTAGAGGTCAAGAGACCCAGTACTTC. It encodes CASSPRVRGQETQYF. The whole variable domain, remainder taken from reference TRBV2 and TRBJ2-5, is EPEVTQTPSHQVTQMGQEVILRCVPISNHLYFYWYRQILGQKVEFLVSFYNNEISEKSEIFDDQFSVERPDGSNFTLKIRSTKLEDSAMYFCASSPRVRGQETQYFGPGTRLLVL.

This clonotype was counted at least ten times. The rearrangement links TRBV12-3 or TRBV12-4 to TRBJ2-5, with 8 positions matching TRBD1. The ends lost 5 bases at V and 5 bases at J; junction bases unmatched: 4. The CDR3 consists of 13 residues. CDR3 residues: CASSPQGAETQYF. The CDR3 region has the DNA TGTGCCAGCAGTCCTCAGGGGGCGGAGACCCAGTACTTC.

This clonotype has a count of ten or more. The rearrangement links TRBV20-1 to TRBJ2-5; no firm D call. This CDR3 comprises 11 residues. Trimming removed 3 bases at V and 5 bases at J, with 7 bases between. Germline CDR1 DFQATT, CDR2 SNEGSKA (reference sequence). The CDR3 spells CSASFGETQYF. DNA for the CDR3: TGCAGTGCTAGCTTTGGGGAGACCCAGTACTTC.

This clonotype was detected only a few times. The CDR3 spells CASSFSFKGYNSPLHF. In nucleotides, the CDR3 is TGTGCCAGCAGCTTCTCGTTTAAGGGGTATAATTCACCCCTCCACTTT. The rearrangement joins TRBV5-5 to TRBJ1-6; perhaps TRBD1 as D (5 bases). Germline V gene sequence: CDR1 SGHKS, CDR2 YYEKEE (reference sequence). CDR3 length equals 16 residues. Trimming removed 2 bases at V and 4 bases at J, with 13 bases between.

This clonotype was seen at least ten times. The V gene is TRBV27, the J gene TRBJ1-5; tentative D call: TRBD1 (5 bases). CDR3 size: 14 residues. CDR1 is MNHEY, CDR2 SMNVEV, per germline (reference sequence). V gave up 6 bases and J gave up 7 bases, with 16 bases separating them. The CDR3 here is CASSRGSGSQPQHF. The CDR3 DNA follows: TGTGCCAGCAGCCGGGGGTCTGGGAGCCAGCCCCAGCATTTT.

The rearrangement joins TRBV12-3 or TRBV12-4 to TRBJ1-2, with D possibly being TRBD1 (6 bases). The V end was cut by 6 bases, the J end by 7 bases, with 18 bases between. This CDR3 is 14 amino acids long. CDR3 nucleotides: TGTGCCAGCAGCATAGCCAGGGGTGTCAGTGGCTACACCTTC. Translating gives CASSIARGVSGYTF.

In this sample, this clonotype turned up many times. V gene TRBV4-3 combines with J gene TRBJ2-7; D not certain. Germline V gene data show CDR1 as LGHNA and CDR2 as YSLEER. The CDR3 extends over 14 amino acids. V gave up 1 base and J gave up 0 bases, with 7 bases separating them. The CDR3 coding sequence is TGCGCCAGCAGCCAAGTTTGGAGCTCCTACGAGCAGTACTTC. Translated: CASSQVWSSYEQYF.

The chain employs TRBV3-1 and TRBJ1-2, with a tentative D call TRBD1 (6 bases). From germline, CDR1 is LGHDT and CDR2 YNNKEL (reference sequence). Trimming cost V 3 bases and J 4 bases, with 12 bases left between them. CDR3 size: 14 residues. DNA of the CDR3: TGTGCCAGCAGCCAGATGACAGGAAGCTATGGCTACACCTTC. It yields the protein CASSQMTGSYGYTF.

This clonotype came up many times. The chain uses TRBV14 and TRBJ2-5; perhaps TRBD2 as D (6 bases). Trimming removed 6 bases at V and 3 bases at J, with 17 bases between. The CDR3 length is 15 residues. Germline assignment: CDR1 SGHDN and CDR2 FVKESK. The CDR3, as DNA: TGTGCCAGCAGTCGTACGACTAGGCGTGAAGAGACCCAGTACTTC. It specifies CASSRTTRREETQYF.

This clonotype was counted ten times or more. The chain is built from TRBV12-3 or TRBV12-4 and TRBJ1-2; no definite D call. V lost 4 bases, J lost 8 bases, and 11 bases lay in between. The CDR3 is made up of 12 amino acids. The CDR3 here is CASSSVPGGYTF. Written as DNA, the CDR3 is TGTGCCAGCAGTTCCGTTCCGGGCGGCTACACCTTC.

CDR3 DNA sequence: TGTGCCAGCAGTGGCCGGGGTGGATATGGCTACACCTTC. It yields the protein CASSGRGGYGYTF. V gene TRBV6-1 combines with J gene TRBJ1-2; D uncertain. The length of the CDR3 is 13 residues. V was trimmed by 4 bases and J by 5 bases, leaving 11 bases between them. Germline V gene lookup returns CDR1 MNHNS and CDR2 SASEGT.

This clonotype came up a few times. The chain has TRBV12-3 or TRBV12-4 and TRBJ1-5, with D possibly TRBD1 on 5 matching bases. The CDR3 extends over 16 amino acids. V lost 0 bases, J lost 3 bases, and 12 bases lay in between. This chain's CDR3 is CASSLAGNRYNQPQHF. In nucleotides, the CDR3 is TGTGCCAGCAGTTTAGCGGGAAACAGGTACAATCAGCCCCAGCATTTT.

This clonotype was counted at least ten times. The chain joins TRBV6-4 to TRBJ1-2; TRBD1 matches at 7 bases. Germline CDR1 is MRHNA and CDR2 is SNTAGT. Trimming took 1 base from V and 5 from J; bases not matched to a gene: 7. This CDR3 region has 15 residues. As DNA, the CDR3 is TGTGCCAGCAGTGACTTAGGACAGGCTTTATATGGCTACACCTTC. This sequence encodes CASSDLGQALYGYTF.

The table lists this clonotype with many counts. A much larger clone lies a single base off, so this may be a read error. Here the CDR3 DNA reads TGTGCCAGCAGCAGACAGGGGCGAGACGGGGAGCTGTTTTTT. Translation: CASSRQGRDGELFF. The chain joins TRBV6-1 to TRBJ2-2; 8 nucleotides align to TRBD1. Trimming cost V 6 bases and J 7 bases; bases outside gene matches: 7. The CDR3 covers 14 residues. Germline CDR1 is MNHNS and CDR2 is SASEGT.